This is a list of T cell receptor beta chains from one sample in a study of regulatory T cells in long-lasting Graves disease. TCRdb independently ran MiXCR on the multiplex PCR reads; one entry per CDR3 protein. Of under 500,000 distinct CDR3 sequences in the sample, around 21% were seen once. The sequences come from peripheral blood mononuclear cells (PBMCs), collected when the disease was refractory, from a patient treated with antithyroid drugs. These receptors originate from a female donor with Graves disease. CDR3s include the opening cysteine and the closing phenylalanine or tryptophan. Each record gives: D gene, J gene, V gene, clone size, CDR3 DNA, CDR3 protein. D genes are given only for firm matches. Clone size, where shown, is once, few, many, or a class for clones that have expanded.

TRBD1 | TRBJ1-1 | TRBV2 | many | TGTGCCTGCCGACAGGGAGGGTTGTTGAACACTGAAGCTTTCTTT | CACRQGGLLNTEAFF
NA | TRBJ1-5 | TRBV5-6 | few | TGTGCCAGCAGCTTGTTTAATAGCAATCAGCCCCAGCATTTT | CASSLFNSNQPQHF
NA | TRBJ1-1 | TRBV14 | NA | TGTGCCAGCAGCCAAGTCACGGGGCGTGGGGCTTTCTTT | CASSQVTGRGAFF
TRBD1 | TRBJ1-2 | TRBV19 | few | TGTGCCAGTAGTATAAGATCCCAGGCGGGACAGTACTATGGCTACACCTTC | CASSIRSQAGQYYGYTF
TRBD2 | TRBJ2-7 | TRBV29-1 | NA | TGCAGCGTTGGGAGCGGGAGGGCCAGGGGCGAGCAGTACTTC | CSVGSGRARGEQYF
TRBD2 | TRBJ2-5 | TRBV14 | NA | TGTGCCAGCAGCACCTTCCCGGGACTAGCGTACCAAGAGACCCAGTACTTC | CASSTFPGLAYQETQYF
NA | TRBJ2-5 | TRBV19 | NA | TGTACCAGTGGGTGGGCGCGGCGGGAGACCCAGTACTTC | CTSGWARRETQYF
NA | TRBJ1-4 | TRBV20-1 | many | TGCAGTGCTAATCCCCCGCGACAGGCTAATGAAAAACTGTTTTTT | CSANPPRQANEKLFF
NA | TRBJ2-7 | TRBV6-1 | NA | TGTGCCAGCAGTGAAGAAGGCCGGGCCGCCGAGCAGTACTTC | CASSEEGRAAEQYF
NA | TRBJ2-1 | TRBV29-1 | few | TGCAGCGTTGGCCGCGGGTCCTACAATGAGCAGTTCTTC | CSVGRGSYNEQFF
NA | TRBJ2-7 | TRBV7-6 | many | TGTGCCAGCAGCTTGGGACCTATCATCTACGAGCAGTACTTC | CASSLGPIIYEQYF
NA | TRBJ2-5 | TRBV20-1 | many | TGCAGTGCTAGCAAGGTCGTCGCGGAGACCCAGTACTTC | CSASKVVAETQYF
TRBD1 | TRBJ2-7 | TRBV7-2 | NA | TGTGCCAGCAGCTTCACTCTGACAGGGTCCTACGAGCAGTACTTC | CASSFTLTGSYEQYF
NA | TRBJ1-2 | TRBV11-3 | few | TGTGCCAGCAGCGGTACAGGGAACCATGGCTACACCTTC | CASSGTGNHGYTF
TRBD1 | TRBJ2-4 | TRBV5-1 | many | TGCGCCAGCAGCTCACAGGGGTACATTCAGTACTTC | CASSSQGYIQYF
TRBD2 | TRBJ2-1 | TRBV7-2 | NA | TGTGCCAGCAGACGGACTAGCTCCTACAATGAGCAGTTCTTC | CASRRTSSYNEQFF
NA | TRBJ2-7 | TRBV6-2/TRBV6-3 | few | TGTGCCAGCAGTTACAACACAGGCGGTTTCTACGAGCAGTACTTC | CASSYNTGGFYEQYF
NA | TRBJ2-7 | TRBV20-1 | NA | TGCAGTGCTAGTCCCCTGATAGGGGACCGTCCCTACGAGCAGTACTTC | CSASPLIGDRPYEQYF
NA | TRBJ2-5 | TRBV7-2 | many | TGTGCCAGCAGCCCCAGCTTAGGGCTGGAGACCCAGTACTTC | CASSPSLGLETQYF
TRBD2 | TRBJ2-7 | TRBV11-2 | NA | TGTGCCAGCAGCTTAGCCGCCGGGACTAGCGGGAGATACGAGCAGTACTTC | CASSLAAGTSGRYEQYF
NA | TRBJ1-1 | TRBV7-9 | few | TGTGCCAGCAGCTCCAGGTCGGCCCAGAACACTGAAGCTTTCTTT | CASSSRSAQNTEAFF
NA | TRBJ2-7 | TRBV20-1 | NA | TGCAGTGCTAGAGATCTGGGGGCGTGGGACGAGCAGTACTTC | CSARDLGAWDEQYF
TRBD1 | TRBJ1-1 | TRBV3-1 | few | TGTGCCAGCAGCCAAGATTATCTAGGGACAGGGAAAAGCGGCACTGAAGCTTTCTTT | CASSQDYLGTGKSGTEAFF
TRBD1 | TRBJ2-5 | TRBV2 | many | TGTGCCAGCAGTCAGATTCCTAACAGGGGGTACCAAGAGACCCAGTACTTC | CASSQIPNRGYQETQYF
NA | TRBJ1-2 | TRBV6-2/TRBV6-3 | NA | TGTGCCAGCAGTAGGGATGTAGGGGGGATTGGTGGCTACACCTTC | CASSRDVGGIGGYTF
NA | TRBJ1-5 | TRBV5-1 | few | TGTGCCAGCAGCTTGGGGACGGATAGCAATCAGCCCCAGCATTTT | CASSLGTDSNQPQHF
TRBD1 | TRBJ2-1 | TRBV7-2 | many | TGTGCCAGCAGCTTATCACAGGGACAGTACAATGAGCAGTTCTTC | CASSLSQGQYNEQFF
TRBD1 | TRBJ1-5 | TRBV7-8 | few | TGTGCCAGCAGCTCGGGGACAGTCTATAGCAATCAGCCCCAGCATTTT | CASSSGTVYSNQPQHF
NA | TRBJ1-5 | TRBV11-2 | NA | TGTGCCAGCGGCTCCCTGGGACTTGGCAATCAGCCCCAGCATTTT | CASGSLGLGNQPQHF
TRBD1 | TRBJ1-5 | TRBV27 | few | TGTGCCAGCAGTCCGCGGACAGGGTCCCAGCCCCAGCATTTT | CASSPRTGSQPQHF
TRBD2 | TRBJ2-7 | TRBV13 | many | TGTGCCAGCAGCTCTAGGTATGGGGACTACTACGAGCAGTACTTC | CASSSRYGDYYEQYF
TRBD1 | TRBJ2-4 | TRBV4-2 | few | TGTGCCAGCAGCCAAGATCCCGCAGGGGGAGCCAAAAACATTCAGTACTTC | CASSQDPAGGAKNIQYF
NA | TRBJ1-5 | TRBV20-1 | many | TGCAGTGCTAGAGAGTCAAGCAATCAGCCCCAGCATTTT | CSARESSNQPQHF
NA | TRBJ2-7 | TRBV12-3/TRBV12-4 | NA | TGTGCCAGCAGTTTCCACAGATACGAGCAGTACTTC | CASSFHRYEQYF
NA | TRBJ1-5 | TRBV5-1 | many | TGCGCCAGCATTCCGGCACAGAATGTGGCGACTTGCAATCAGCCCCAGCATTTT | CASIPAQNVATCNQPQHF
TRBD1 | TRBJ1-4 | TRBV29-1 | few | TGCAGCGCCTCCAACCCCGGGACAGGGGTAGGAGAACTGTTTTTT | CSASNPGTGVGELFF
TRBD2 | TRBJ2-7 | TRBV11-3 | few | TGTGCCAGCAGCTTATCAGGGACTACCCCTGGCGAGCAGTACTTC | CASSLSGTTPGEQYF
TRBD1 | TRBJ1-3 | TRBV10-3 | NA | TGTGCCATACAGGGGGGAGGAAACACCATATATTTT | CAIQGGGNTIYF
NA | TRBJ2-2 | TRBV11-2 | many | TGTGCCAGCAGCTTAGGACTCACCGGGGAGCTGTTTTTT | CASSLGLTGELFF
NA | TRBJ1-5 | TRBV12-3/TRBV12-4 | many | TGTGCCAGCAGTATCGCAGGGAGCAATCAGCCCCAGCATTTT | CASSIAGSNQPQHF
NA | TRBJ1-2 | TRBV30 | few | TGTGCCTGGAGTCCCCAAGACAGGACCGTCTATGGCTACACCTTC | CAWSPQDRTVYGYTF